The 19 T cell receptor beta chains presented below share a single source sample, sequenced in a study of Tregs in tolerant kidney transplant recipients. The protocol was immunoSEQ multiplex PCR, while the TCRdb copy is restricted to in-frame clones and leaves out a portion. The sample comprises about 110,000 clones, 90% of which are singletons, and approximately 0.3% rests with the top ten. Sequencing used CD4+ T cells from blood, obtained before the transplant. Receptors were obtained from a human donor who received a combined kidney and bone marrow transplant.

Comment on this clone: The same CDR3 also results from other DNA sequences found in this sample. The rearrangement joins TRBV5-1 to TRBJ1-4; possibly TRBD1 for D (5 bases). Germline V CDR1 and CDR2: SGHRS, YFSETQ. Trimming pared 4 bases from V and 0 bases from J, leaving 10 bases between. The CDR3 loop spans 15 amino acids. CDR3: CASSLPGATNEKLFF. The CDR3 DNA reads as TGCGCCAGCAGCCTGCCGGGGGCAACTAATGAAAAACTGTTTTTT.

The rearrangement links TRBV25-1 to TRBJ2-1; 11 positions match TRBD2. This CDR3 region has 17 residues. Germline values: CDR1 MGHDK, CDR2 SYGVNS. The V segment lost 3 bases and the J segment 2 bases; nucleotides outside the gene matches: 6. CDR3 bases: TGTGCCAGCAGTGAGTTGACTAGCGGGATCACCTACAATGAGCAGTTCTTC. It is translated as CASSELTSGITYNEQFF.

The chain is built from TRBV30 and TRBJ2-5, with 8 bases aligning to TRBD2. Germline CDR1 is GTSNPN and CDR2 is SVGIG (reference sequence). The length of the CDR3 is 14 residues. V trimming: 2 bases; J trimming: 5 bases; junction bases outside the gene matches: 7. This CDR3 reads CAWSSLAGTETQYF. CDR3 in DNA: TGTGCCTGGAGTTCTCTAGCGGGCACGGAGACCCAGTACTTC.

This chain connects TRBV9 to TRBJ1-5; D not certain. The V and J ends lost 4 bases and 9 bases respectively, with 11 bases between them. Germline-derived CDR1 and CDR2 are SGDLS and YYNGEE. This CDR3 contains 12 residues. The CDR3 loop is CASSSPRGPQHF. For the CDR3, the DNA is TGTGCCAGCAGCTCCCCACGAGGGCCCCAGCATTTT.

The J gene is TRBJ2-2, the V gene TRBV14, with D unresolved. The CDR3 is 14 residues long. Germline lookup yields CDR1 SGHDN and CDR2 FVKESK. V was shortened by 1 base and J by 4 bases, with 7 bases between the two germline ends. CDR3 nucleotides: TGTGCCAGCAGCCAAGTTCCCTTCACCGGGGAGCTGTTTTTT. It yields the protein CASSQVPFTGELFF.

This rearrangement joins TRBV18 to TRBJ2-1; 9 nucleotides match TRBD2. CDR1 and CDR2 (germline): KGHSH, LQKENI. This CDR3 spans 17 amino acids. Losses at the gene ends were 2 bases for V and 4 bases for J; bases not matched to a gene: 9. The CDR3 DNA reads as TGTGCCAGCTCACCAACCATTGGCGGGGGGGATTACAATGAGCAGTTCTTC. Amino acids: CASSPTIGGGDYNEQFF.

The CDR3 coding sequence is TGTGCCAGCAGTTCCCTGGGGGCAGGGGGCAATCAGCCCCAGCATTTT. It is translated as CASSSLGAGGNQPQHF. The V and J genes are TRBV28 and TRBJ1-5, with D possibly being TRBD1 (6 bases). The CDR3 consists of 16 residues. Germline CDR1 reads MDHEN; CDR2 reads SYDVKM. Between the trimmed V and J ends, which lost 4 bases and 2 bases, there was a span of 15 bases.

The V and J genes are TRBV11-2 and TRBJ1-2; no clear D gene. V was trimmed by 1 base and J by 0 bases, leaving 6 bases between them. Germline CDR1 reads SGHAT; CDR2 reads FQNNGV. The CDR3 is 14 amino acids. The CDR3 region is CASSLVAANYGYTF. DNA for the CDR3: TGTGCCAGCAGCTTAGTAGCAGCTAACTATGGCTACACCTTC.

The chain carries TRBV7-2 and TRBJ2-7; 9 bases fit TRBD1. The CDR3 consists of 17 residues. Trimming cost V 2 bases and J 0 bases; bases outside gene matches: 8. The germline gives CDR1 SGHTA, CDR2 FQGNSA. The CDR3 here is CASSLKTGGTHSYEQYF. The CDR3 bases are TGTGCCAGCAGCTTAAAGACAGGGGGAACCCACTCCTACGAGCAGTACTTC.

The genes are TRBV20-1 and TRBJ1-1; no firm D call. Germline V gene sequence: CDR1 DFQATT, CDR2 SNEGSKA (reference sequence). The CDR3 runs to 10 residues. Deletions cut 8 bases from V and 1 base from J, with 5 bases between. The CDR3 DNA is TGCAGTCCACAGAACACTGAAGCTTTCTTT. Translating it yields CSPQNTEAFF.

This sequence joins TRBV6-1 and TRBJ1-2; no firm D call. Germline V gene sequence: CDR1 MNHNS, CDR2 SASEGT. Trimming shortened V by 7 bases and J by 4 bases, and 13 bases separated the two germline ends. The CDR3 spans 13 residues. CDR3 loop: CASTKGETYGYTF. The DNA for the CDR3 is TGTGCCAGCACGAAGGGAGAGACCTATGGCTACACCTTC.

DNA for the CDR3: TGTGCCAGCAGTTACGGGAAGGGGTACAATGAGCAGTTCTTC. Encoded protein: CASSYGKGYNEQFF. This chain links TRBV6-5 with TRBJ2-1; weak D call: TRBD1 (5 bases). Germline V gene lookup returns CDR1 MNHEY and CDR2 SVGAGI. Trimming removed 2 bases from V and 4 bases from J, with 9 bases in between. The length of the CDR3 is 14 residues.

The J gene is TRBJ1-1, the V gene TRBV6-5; D possibly corresponds to TRBD1 (6 bases). Per germline, CDR1 MNHEY and CDR2 SVGAGI. The length of the CDR3 is 13 residues. The V gene lost 4 bases and the J gene lost 2 bases, with 8 bases spanning the gap. The CDR3 region has the DNA TGTGCCAGCAGTTTACAGGGAAACACTGAAGCTTTCTTT. Protein product: CASSLQGNTEAFF.

V and J are TRBV5-4 and TRBJ2-7; 10 nucleotides agree with TRBD1. CDR3 size: 14 residues. Germline-derived CDR1 and CDR2 are SGHNT and YYREEE (reference sequence). V was clipped by 3 bases and J by 3 bases; unmatched bases: 3. CDR3 coding DNA: TGTGCCAGCAGCTCGGGACAGGGGTACTACGAGCAGTACTTC. This codes for CASSSGQGYYEQYF.

This rearrangement joins TRBV9 to TRBJ2-3, with D hard to call. CDR3 length: 12 residues. V gave up 0 bases and J gave up 5 bases, with 4 bases separating them. Germline lookup yields CDR1 SGDLS and CDR2 YYNGEE. CDR3 DNA sequence: TGTGCCAGCAGCGTAGCTCGAGATACGCAGTATTTT. This gives the protein CASSVARDTQYF.

The CDR3 is CASSDPGLGAKETQYF. The CDR3 nucleotides are TGTGCCAGCAGTGACCCCGGGTTAGGCGCCAAAGAGACCCAGTACTTC. The V gene is TRBV6-1, the J gene TRBJ2-5; D not resolved. CDR1 and CDR2 from the germline V gene are MNHNS and SASEGT. V shed 3 bases and J shed 3 bases, with 17 bases lying between them. This CDR3 has 16 amino acids.

The rearrangement joins TRBV29-1 to TRBJ1-2; D remains ambiguous. The CDR3 consists of 13 residues. Germline V gene data show CDR1 as SQVTM and CDR2 as ANQGSEA. The V and J ends lost 0 bases and 2 bases respectively, with 7 bases between them. The CDR3 is CSVEEARNYGYTF. In nucleotides, the CDR3 is TGCAGCGTTGAAGAGGCCAGAAACTATGGCTACACCTTC.

J is TRBJ2-5 and V is TRBV2; D possibly corresponds to TRBD2 (6 bases). Germline assignment: CDR1 SNHLY and CDR2 FYNNEI. V was clipped by 6 bases and J by 2 bases, with 7 bases between them. The length of the CDR3 is 12 residues. The CDR3, as DNA: TGTGCCAGCAGGGGGGGACAAGAGACCCAGTACTTC. The encoded protein is CASRGGQETQYF.

The chain employs TRBV7-2 and TRBJ1-4; possibly TRBD1 for D (6 bases). This CDR3 is 17 amino acids long. The germline V gene encodes CDR1 SGHTA and CDR2 FQGNSA. V lost 6 bases and J 5 bases, leaving 22 bases between the germline ends. The CDR3: CASRRGHKTTGNEKLFF. DNA for the CDR3: TGTGCCAGCAGAAGGGGACATAAAACCACGGGAAATGAAAAACTGTTTTTT.